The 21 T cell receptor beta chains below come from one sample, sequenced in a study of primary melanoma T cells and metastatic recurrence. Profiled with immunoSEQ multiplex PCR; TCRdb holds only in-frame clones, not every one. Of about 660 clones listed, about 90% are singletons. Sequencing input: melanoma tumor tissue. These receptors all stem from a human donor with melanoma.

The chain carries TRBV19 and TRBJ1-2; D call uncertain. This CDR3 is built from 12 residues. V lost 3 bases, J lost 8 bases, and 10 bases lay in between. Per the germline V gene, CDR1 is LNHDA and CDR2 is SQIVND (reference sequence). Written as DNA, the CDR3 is TGTGCCAGTAGTATGGAGTTTGCCGGCTACACCTTC. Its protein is CASSMEFAGYTF.

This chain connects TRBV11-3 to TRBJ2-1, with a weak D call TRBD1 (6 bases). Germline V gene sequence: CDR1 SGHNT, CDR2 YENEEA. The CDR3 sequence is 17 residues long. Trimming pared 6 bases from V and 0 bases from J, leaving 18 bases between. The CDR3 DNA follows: TGTGCCAGCAGTCGACCCTTGGGGGCGAGCTCCTACAATGAGCAGTTCTTC. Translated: CASSRPLGASSYNEQFF.

The CDR3 loop is CASSPQDQFNYGYTF. CDR3 sequence (DNA): TGTGCCAGCAGCCCTCAGGACCAATTTAACTATGGCTACACCTTC. The V and J genes are TRBV11-3 and TRBJ1-2; the D is unclear. Looked up from germline, CDR1 is SGHNT and CDR2 is YENEEA. V was pared by 5 bases and J by 1 base, with 14 bases between. The CDR3 has 15 residues.

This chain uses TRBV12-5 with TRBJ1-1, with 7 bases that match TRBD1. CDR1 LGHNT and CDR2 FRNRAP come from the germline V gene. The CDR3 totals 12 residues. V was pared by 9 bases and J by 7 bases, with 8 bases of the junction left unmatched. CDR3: CASRTGADEAFF. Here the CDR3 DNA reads TGTGCTAGCAGAACAGGGGCTGATGAAGCTTTCTTT.

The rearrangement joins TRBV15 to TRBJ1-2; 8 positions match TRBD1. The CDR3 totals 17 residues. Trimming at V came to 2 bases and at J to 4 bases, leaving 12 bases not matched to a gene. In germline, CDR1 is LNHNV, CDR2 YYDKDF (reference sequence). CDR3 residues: CATSRSTTGGASYGYTF. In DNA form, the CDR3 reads TGTGCCACCAGCAGATCGACTACAGGGGGGGCCTCCTATGGCTACACCTTC.

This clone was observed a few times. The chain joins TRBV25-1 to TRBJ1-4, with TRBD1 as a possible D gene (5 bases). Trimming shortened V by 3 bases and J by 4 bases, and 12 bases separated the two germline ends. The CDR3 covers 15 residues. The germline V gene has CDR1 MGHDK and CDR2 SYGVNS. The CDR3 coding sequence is TGTGCCAGCAGTGACACAGGACGAGTTAATGAAAAACTGTTTTTT. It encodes CASSDTGRVNEKLFF.

The CDR3 loop reads CASSHDSPPAEQYF. The DNA for the CDR3 is TGTGCCAGCAGTCATGACAGCCCGCCTGCCGAGCAGTACTTC. The chain combines TRBV11-3 with TRBJ2-7, with D possibly TRBD1 on 5 matching bases. Germline CDR1 and CDR2: SGHNT and YENEEA. The CDR3 extends over 14 amino acids. V shed 6 bases and J shed 6 bases, with 18 bases lying between them.

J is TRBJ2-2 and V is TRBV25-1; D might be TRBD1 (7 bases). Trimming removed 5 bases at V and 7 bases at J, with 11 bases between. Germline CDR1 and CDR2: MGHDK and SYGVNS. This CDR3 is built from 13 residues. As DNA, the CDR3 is TGTGCCAGCAGTAGTCAGGGGGGCGGGGAGCTGTTTTTT. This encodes CASSSQGGGELFF. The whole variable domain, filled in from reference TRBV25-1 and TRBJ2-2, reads EADIYQTPRYLVIGTGKKITLECSQTMGHDKMYWYQQDPGMELHLIHYSYGVNSTEKGDLSSESTVSRIRTEHFPLTLESARPSHTSQYLCASSSQGGGELFFGEGSRLTVL.

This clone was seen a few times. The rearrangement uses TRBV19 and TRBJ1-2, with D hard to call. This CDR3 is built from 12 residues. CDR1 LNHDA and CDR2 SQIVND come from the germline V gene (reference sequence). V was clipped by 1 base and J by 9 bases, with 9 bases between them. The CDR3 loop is CASSIASSSYTF. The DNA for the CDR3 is TGTGCCAGTAGTATAGCTTCCAGTAGCTACACCTTC. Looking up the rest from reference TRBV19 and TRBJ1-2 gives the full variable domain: DGGITQSPKYLFRKEGQNVTLSCEQNLNHDAMYWYRQDPGQGLRLIYYSQIVNDFQKGDIAEGYSVSREKKESFPLTVTSAQKNPTAFYLCASSIASSSYTFGSGTRLTVV.

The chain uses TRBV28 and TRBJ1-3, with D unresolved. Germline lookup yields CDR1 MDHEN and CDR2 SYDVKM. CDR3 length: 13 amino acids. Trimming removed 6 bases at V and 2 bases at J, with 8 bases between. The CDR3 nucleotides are TGTGCCAGCAGCTTTGGAGCTGGAAACACCATATATTTT. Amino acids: CASSFGAGNTIYF.

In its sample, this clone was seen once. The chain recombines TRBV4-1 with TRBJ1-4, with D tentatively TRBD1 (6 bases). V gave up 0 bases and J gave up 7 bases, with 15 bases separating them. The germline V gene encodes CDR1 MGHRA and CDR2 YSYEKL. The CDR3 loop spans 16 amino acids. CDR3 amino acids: CASSQDSSGAGEKLFF. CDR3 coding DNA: TGCGCCAGCAGCCAAGATTCGTCAGGGGCTGGTGAAAAACTGTTTTTT.

This CDR3 is CASSRGRDQPQHF. Written as DNA, the CDR3 is TGTGCCAGTAGTAGGGGTCGGGATCAGCCCCAGCATTTT. This chain connects TRBV19 to TRBJ1-5; no definite D call. Germline V gene lookup returns CDR1 LNHDA and CDR2 SQIVND (reference sequence). The CDR3 has 13 residues. V was cut by 4 bases and J by 5 bases, with 9 bases left in between.

The CDR3 loop reads CSVDLQDRANDNEQFF. The CDR3 DNA reads as TGCAGCGTTGACCTCCAGGACAGGGCTAACGACAATGAGCAGTTCTTC. The genes are TRBV29-1 and TRBJ2-1, with TRBD1 matching over 8 bases. Germline loops: CDR1 SQVTM, CDR2 ANQGSEA. The CDR3 is 16 residues long. The V gene end was trimmed by 3 bases and the J gene end by 5 bases; junction bases not matched to a gene: 12.

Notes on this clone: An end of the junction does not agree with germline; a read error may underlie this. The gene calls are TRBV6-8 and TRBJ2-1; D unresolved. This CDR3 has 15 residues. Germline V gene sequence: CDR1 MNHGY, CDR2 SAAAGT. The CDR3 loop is CAISALSLKSSEQFF. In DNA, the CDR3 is TGTGCCATCAGTGCACTATCCCTAAAATCGAGTGAGCAGTTCTTC.

The CDR3 loop reads CASSIGTGSGLEAFF. The DNA for the CDR3 is TGTGCCAGTAGTATCGGGACAGGTTCGGGTCTTGAAGCTTTCTTT. The chain joins TRBV19 to TRBJ1-1; 8 nucleotides line up with TRBD1. Germline trimming cut 3 bases from V and 7 bases from J; bases unmatched to any gene: 10. The CDR3 is made up of 15 amino acids. CDR1 LNHDA and CDR2 SQIVND come from the germline V gene (reference sequence).

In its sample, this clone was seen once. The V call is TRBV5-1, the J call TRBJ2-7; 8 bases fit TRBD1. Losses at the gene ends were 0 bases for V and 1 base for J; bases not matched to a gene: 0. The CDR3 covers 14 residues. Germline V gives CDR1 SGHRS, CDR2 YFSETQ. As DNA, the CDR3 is TGCGCCAGCAGCTTGGGACAGGGGTCCTACGAGCAGTACTTC. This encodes CASSLGQGSYEQYF.

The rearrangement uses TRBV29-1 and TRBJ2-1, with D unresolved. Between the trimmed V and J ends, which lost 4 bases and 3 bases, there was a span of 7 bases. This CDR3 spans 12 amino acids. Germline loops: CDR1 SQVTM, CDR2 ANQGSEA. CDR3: CSVGGSYNEQFF. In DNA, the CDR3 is TGCAGCGTTGGGGGAAGCTACAATGAGCAGTTCTTC.

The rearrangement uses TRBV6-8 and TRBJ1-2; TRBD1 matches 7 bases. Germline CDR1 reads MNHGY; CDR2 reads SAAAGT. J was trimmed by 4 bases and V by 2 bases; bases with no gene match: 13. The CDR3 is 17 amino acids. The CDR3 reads CASSYTTGRRIGYGYTF. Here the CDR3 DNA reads TGTGCCAGCAGTTACACGACAGGGAGGAGGATTGGCTATGGCTACACCTTC.

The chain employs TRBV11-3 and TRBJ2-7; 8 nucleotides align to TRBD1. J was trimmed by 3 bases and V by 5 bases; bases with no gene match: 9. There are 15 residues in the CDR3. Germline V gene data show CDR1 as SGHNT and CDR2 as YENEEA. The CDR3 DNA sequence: TGTGCCAGCAGCGACGAGGACAGGGCCCTCTACGAGCAGTACTTC. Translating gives CASSDEDRALYEQYF.

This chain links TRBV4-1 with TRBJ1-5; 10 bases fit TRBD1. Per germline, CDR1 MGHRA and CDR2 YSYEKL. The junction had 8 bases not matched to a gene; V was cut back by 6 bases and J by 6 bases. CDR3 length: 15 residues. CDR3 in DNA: TGCGCCAGCAGTCTTGACAGGGGGCCGGGTCAGCCCCAGCATTTT. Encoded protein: CASSLDRGPGQPQHF.

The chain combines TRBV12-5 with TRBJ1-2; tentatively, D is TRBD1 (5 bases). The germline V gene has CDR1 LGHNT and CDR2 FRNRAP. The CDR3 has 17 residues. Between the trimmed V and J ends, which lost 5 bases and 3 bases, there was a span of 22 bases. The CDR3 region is CASGPATNPRGDYGYTF. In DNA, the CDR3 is TGTGCTAGTGGTCCCGCTACAAACCCCCGGGGGGACTATGGCTACACCTTC.